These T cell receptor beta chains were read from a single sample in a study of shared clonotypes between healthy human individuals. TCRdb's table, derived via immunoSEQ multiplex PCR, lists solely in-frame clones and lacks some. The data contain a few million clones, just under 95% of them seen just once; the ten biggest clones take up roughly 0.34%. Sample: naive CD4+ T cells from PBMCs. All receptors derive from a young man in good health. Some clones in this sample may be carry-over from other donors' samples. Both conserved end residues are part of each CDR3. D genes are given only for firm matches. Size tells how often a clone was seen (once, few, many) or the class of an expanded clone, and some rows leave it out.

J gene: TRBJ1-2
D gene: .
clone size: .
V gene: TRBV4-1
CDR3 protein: CASSQITGRYRRGYTF
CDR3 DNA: TGCGCCAGCAGCCAAATTACCGGACGATATCGGAGAGGCTACACCTTC

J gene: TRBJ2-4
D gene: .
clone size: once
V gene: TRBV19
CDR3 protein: CATGHLGGAKNIQYF
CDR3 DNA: TGTGCCACCGGGCACCTAGGGGGGGCCAAAAACATTCAGTACTTC

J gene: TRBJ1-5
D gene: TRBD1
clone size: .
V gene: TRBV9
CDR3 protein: CASSPGQGVQPQHF
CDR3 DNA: TGTGCCAGCAGCCCGGGACAGGGGGTACAGCCCCAGCATTTT

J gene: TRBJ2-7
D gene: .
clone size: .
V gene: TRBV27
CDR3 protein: CASSLYGAYEQYF
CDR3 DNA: TGTGCCAGCAGTTTATACGGGGCGTACGAGCAGTACTTC

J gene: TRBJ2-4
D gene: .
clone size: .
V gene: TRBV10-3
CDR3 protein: CAISESEAGTNIQYF
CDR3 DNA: TGTGCCATCAGTGAGTCGGAAGCAGGCACAAACATTCAGTACTTC

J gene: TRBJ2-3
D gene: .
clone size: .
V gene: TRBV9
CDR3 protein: CASSLRTDTQYF
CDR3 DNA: TGTGCCAGCAGCCTACGCACAGATACGCAGTATTTT

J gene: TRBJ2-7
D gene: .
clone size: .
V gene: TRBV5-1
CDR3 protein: CASSLRRGAYEQYF
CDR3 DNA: TGCGCCAGCAGCTTACGGCGGGGTGCCTACGAGCAGTACTTC

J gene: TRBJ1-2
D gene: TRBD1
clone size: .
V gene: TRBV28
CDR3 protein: CASSSSGTGDGYTF
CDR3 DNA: TGTGCCAGCAGTTCATCCGGGACAGGGGATGGCTACACCTTC

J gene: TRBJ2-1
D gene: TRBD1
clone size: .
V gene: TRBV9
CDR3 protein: CASSATGTGTYNEQFF
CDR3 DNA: TGTGCCAGCAGCGCGACCGGGACAGGGACCTACAATGAGCAGTTCTTC

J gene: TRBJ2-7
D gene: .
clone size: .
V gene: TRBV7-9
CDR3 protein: CASSPASPYEQYF
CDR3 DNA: TGTGCCAGCAGCCCCGCCAGCCCCTACGAGCAGTACTTC

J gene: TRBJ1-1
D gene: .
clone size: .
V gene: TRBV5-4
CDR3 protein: CASSHTKRPYEEAFF
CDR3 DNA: TGTGCCAGCAGCCATACGAAGAGGCCTTACGAAGAAGCTTTCTTT

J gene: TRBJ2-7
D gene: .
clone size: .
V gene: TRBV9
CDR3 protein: CASSGDIRMGEQYF
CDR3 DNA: TGTGCCAGCAGCGGGGACATTAGGATGGGCGAGCAGTACTTC

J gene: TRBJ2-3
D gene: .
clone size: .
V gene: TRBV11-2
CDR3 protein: CASSYDRSTDTQYF
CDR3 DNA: TGTGCCAGCAGCTACGACAGGAGCACAGATACGCAGTATTTT

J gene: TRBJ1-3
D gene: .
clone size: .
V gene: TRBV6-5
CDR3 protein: CASIPRVSGNTIYF
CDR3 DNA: TGTGCCAGCATCCCCAGGGTCTCTGGAAACACCATATATTTT

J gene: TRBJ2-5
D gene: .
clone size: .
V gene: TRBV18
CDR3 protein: CASSPIRQETQYF
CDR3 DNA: TGTGCCAGCTCCCCAATCCGCCAAGAGACCCAGTACTTC

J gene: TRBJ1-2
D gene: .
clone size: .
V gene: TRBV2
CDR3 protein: CASSVGRYGYTF
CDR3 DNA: TGTGCCAGCAGTGTTGGCCGCTATGGCTACACCTTC

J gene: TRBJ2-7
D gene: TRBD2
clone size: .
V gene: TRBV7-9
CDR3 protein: CASSRGLGYEQYF
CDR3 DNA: TGTGCCAGCAGCCGGGGACTAGGTTACGAGCAGTACTTC

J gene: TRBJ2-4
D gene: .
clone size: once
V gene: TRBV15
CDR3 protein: CATSRDLAKNIQYF
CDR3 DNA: TGTGCCACCAGCAGAGATCTAGCCAAAAACATTCAGTACTTC

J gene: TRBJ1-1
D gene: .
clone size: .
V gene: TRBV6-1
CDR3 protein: CASRALLGALGAFF
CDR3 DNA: TGTGCCAGCAGAGCGCTTTTGGGGGCACTCGGAGCTTTCTTT

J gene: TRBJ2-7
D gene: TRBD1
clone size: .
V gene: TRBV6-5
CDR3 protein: CASRPRDRGHEQYF
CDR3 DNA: TGTGCCAGCAGACCCCGGGACAGGGGCCACGAGCAGTACTTC

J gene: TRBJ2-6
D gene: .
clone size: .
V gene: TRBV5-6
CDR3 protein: CASTLFGGFMSSGANVLTF
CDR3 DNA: TGTGCCAGCACCCTATTTGGGGGTTTTATGTCCTCTGGGGCCAACGTCCTGACTTTC

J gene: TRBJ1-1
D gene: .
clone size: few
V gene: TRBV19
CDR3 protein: CASSIEGTNTEAFF
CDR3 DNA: TGTGCCAGTAGTATTGAGGGAACGAACACTGAAGCTTTCTTT

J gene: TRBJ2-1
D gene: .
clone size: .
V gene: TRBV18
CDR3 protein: CASSPSQGGYNEQFF
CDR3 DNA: TGTGCCAGCTCACCAAGCCAGGGCGGCTACAATGAGCAGTTCTTC

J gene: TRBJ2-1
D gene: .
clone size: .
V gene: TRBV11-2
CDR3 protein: CASSFIPGNEQFF
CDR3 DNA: TGTGCCAGCAGCTTTATTCCGGGGAATGAGCAGTTCTTC

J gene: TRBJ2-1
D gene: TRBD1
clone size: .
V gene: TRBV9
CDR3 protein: CASSVLGTGVNEQFF
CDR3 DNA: TGTGCCAGCAGCGTACTCGGGACAGGGGTCAATGAGCAGTTCTTC

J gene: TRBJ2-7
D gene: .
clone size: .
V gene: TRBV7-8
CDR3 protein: CASSLGPSYEQYF
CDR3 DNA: TGTGCCAGCAGCTTAGGACCCTCCTACGAGCAGTACTTC

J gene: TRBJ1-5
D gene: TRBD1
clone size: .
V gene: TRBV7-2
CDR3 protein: CASRWTGGSNQPQHF
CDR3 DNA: TGTGCCAGCAGATGGACAGGCGGAAGCAATCAGCCCCAGCATTTT

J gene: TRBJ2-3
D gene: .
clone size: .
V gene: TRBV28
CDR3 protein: CASSPRATGIRTDTQYF
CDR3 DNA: TGTGCCAGCAGTCCCAGGGCTACAGGGATACGCACAGATACGCAGTATTTT

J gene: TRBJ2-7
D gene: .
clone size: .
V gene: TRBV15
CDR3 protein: CATSRDYGHPSSYEQYF
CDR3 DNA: TGTGCCACCAGCAGAGATTATGGGCACCCTTCGTCCTACGAGCAGTACTTC

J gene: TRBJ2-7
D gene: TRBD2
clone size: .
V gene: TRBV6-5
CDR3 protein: CASRGLAGGSYEQYF
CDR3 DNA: TGTGCCAGCAGAGGACTAGCGGGAGGCTCCTACGAGCAGTACTTC

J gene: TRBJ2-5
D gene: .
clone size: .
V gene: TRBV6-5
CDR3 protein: CASSYSPGVMETQYF
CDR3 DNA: TGTGCCAGCAGTTACTCCCCAGGGGTGATGGAGACCCAGTACTTC

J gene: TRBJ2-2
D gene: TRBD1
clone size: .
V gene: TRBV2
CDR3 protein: CASSSQGGTGELFF
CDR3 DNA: TGTGCCAGCAGTTCACAGGGGGGTACCGGGGAGCTGTTTTTT

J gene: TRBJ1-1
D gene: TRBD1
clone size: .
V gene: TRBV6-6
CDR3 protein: CASSEGARTEAFF
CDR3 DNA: TGTGCCAGCAGTGAGGGGGCGAGAACTGAAGCTTTCTTT

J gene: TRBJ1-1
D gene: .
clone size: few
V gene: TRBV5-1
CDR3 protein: CASSSLSNTEAFF
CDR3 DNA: TGCGCCAGCAGCTCTTTGAGTAACACTGAAGCTTTCTTT

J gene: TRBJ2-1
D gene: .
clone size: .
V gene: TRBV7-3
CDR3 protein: CASSLTAAYNEQFF
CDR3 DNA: TGTGCCAGCAGCTTAACAGCGGCTTACAATGAGCAGTTCTTC

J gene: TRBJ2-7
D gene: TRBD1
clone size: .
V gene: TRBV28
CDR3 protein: CASIPGTGGEQYF
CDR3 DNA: TGTGCCAGCATCCCCGGGACAGGGGGCGAGCAGTACTTC